The next 3 T cell receptor beta chains were all read from a single sample in a study of OX40 agonist ivuxolimab in advanced cancers. The table came from immunoSEQ multiplex PCR; TCRdb's copy has only in-frame clones and leaves some out. Altogether tens of thousands of clones are present, 90% to 95% being singletons, with the ten largest covering roughly 13%. Here the sequenced sample was CD4+ or CD8+ T cells sorted from blood, taken in a trial of the OX40 agonist ivuxolimab. These receptors all stem from an adult with an advanced solid tumor such as melanoma, head and neck, liver or kidney cancer.

This chain's CDR3 is CASSKPPGFSGNTIYF. The DNA for the CDR3 is TGTGCCAGCAGCAAGCCACCAGGGTTCTCTGGAAACACCATATATTTT. The chain is built from TRBV28 and TRBJ1-3, with TRBD1 as a possible D gene (5 bases). Per germline, CDR1 MDHEN and CDR2 SYDVKM. This CDR3 comprises 16 residues. Trimming stripped 6 bases from V and 0 bases from J, with 15 bases between.

The chain is built from TRBV7-6 and TRBJ1-2; no definite D call. The CDR3 has 15 residues. V lost 5 bases and J lost 6, with 19 bases in between. Germline V CDR1 and CDR2: SGHVS, FNYEAQ. The CDR3 reads CASSPSGGVGDGYTF. Written as DNA, the CDR3 is TGTGCCAGCAGCCCTAGTGGTGGGGTCGGAGATGGCTACACCTTC.

This chain joins TRBV9 and TRBJ2-5; 12 bases map to TRBD2. Trimming at V came to 4 bases and at J to 1 base, leaving 14 bases not matched to a gene. The CDR3 is 19 amino acids. Germline V gene data show CDR1 as SGDLS and CDR2 as YYNGEE. The CDR3 is CASSLTGTSGPSLQETQYF. The CDR3 DNA is TGTGCCAGCAGCCTAACCGGGACTAGCGGGCCCTCCCTCCAAGAGACCCAGTACTTC.